A single sample is the source of the 13 T cell receptor beta chains below, sequenced in a study of beta chain features in type 1 diabetes. For these receptors, no antigen is known. Expressed TCRB transcripts were sequenced, since all the RNA that had been isolated was reverse transcribed. Assay used: immunoSEQ multiplex PCR; TCRdb lists only in-frame clones, some missing. The repertoire includes 95,000 to 150,000 clones, about 17% of them detected once, and 2% to 3% sits in the top ten. Study-wide findings and caveats: Within each of all four CD4+ subsets, Type 1 diabetes patients had TCRB CDR3s that were moderately but significantly shorter.

The sample was central memory CD4+ T cells from blood. The receptors originated from a man aged 25 to 45 with type 1 diabetes.

This clone was counted a few times. Here the CDR3 reads CASSYSGTGVNTEAFF. In DNA, the CDR3 is TGTGCCAGCAGTTACTCGGGAACAGGGGTGAACACTGAAGCTTTCTTT. This chain joins TRBV6-6 and TRBJ1-1; 7 bases line up with TRBD1. V dropped 0 bases and J dropped 0; count of bases not matched to a gene: 4. The CDR3 runs to 16 residues. Germline CDR1 reads MNHNY; CDR2 reads SVGAGI (reference sequence).

Remarks on this clone: The junction departs from germline at one end; a sequencing error may be responsible. The chain carries TRBV5-6 and TRBJ2-5; 8 bases match TRBD1. The CDR3 is 15 residues long. From germline, CDR1 is SGHDT and CDR2 YYEEEE. The DNA of the CDR3 is TGTGCCCGCAGCTTGGGCGACAGGGGTTGGGAGACCCAGTACTTC. It yields the protein CARSLGDRGWETQYF. The variable domain in full, completed from reference TRBV5-6 and TRBJ2-5, reads DAGVTQSPTHLIKTRGQQVTLRCSPKSGHDTVSWYQQALGQGPQFIFQYYEEEERQRGNFPDRFSGHQFPNYSSELNVNALLLGDSALYLCARSLGDRGWETQYFGPGTRLLVL.

This clone showed up just a few times. The chain uses TRBV5-6 and TRBJ1-5, with 8 positions matching TRBD1. Germline lookup yields CDR1 SGHDT and CDR2 YYEEEE. The CDR3 contains 14 residues. With 3 bases clipped from V and 5 bases from J, the junction kept 4 bases outside the gene matches. CDR3 in amino acids: CASSSTGGHQPQHF. Written as DNA, the CDR3 is TGTGCCAGCAGCTCAACAGGGGGGCATCAGCCCCAGCATTTT.

This chain joins TRBV5-1 and TRBJ2-3; unclear D gene. CDR3 size: 14 residues. In germline, CDR1 is SGHRS, CDR2 YFSETQ. With 3 bases removed from V and 2 bases from J, the gap between germline ends came to 10 bases. The CDR3 sequence is CASSSKQNTDTQYF. In DNA, the CDR3 is TGCGCCAGCAGCTCTAAACAGAACACAGATACGCAGTATTTT.

This clone was detected only a few times. V is TRBV6-4 and J is TRBJ1-2; weak D call: TRBD1 (6 bases). There are 14 residues in the CDR3. Per the germline V gene, CDR1 is MRHNA and CDR2 is SNTAGT. Trimming shortened V by 7 bases and J by 4 bases, and 16 bases separated the two germline ends. CDR3 bases: TGTGCCAGCAAATCGACAGGCGGAAGCTATGGCTACACCTTC. Its translation is CASKSTGGSYGYTF.

The chain uses TRBV29-1 and TRBJ2-5, with D possibly being TRBD2 (5 bases). Trimming removed 5 bases at V and 4 bases at J, with 11 bases between. The CDR3 totals 12 residues. The V gene's germline CDR1 is SQVTM and CDR2 ANQGSEA. The CDR3 nucleotides are TGCAGCGTTAGAGAGGGTTCAGAGACCCAGTACTTC. It is translated as CSVREGSETQYF.

J is TRBJ2-7 and V is TRBV7-2; D is possibly TRBD1 (5 bases). The V gene's germline CDR1 is SGHTA and CDR2 FQGNSA. The germline V and J ends were trimmed by 7 bases and 0 bases, with 13 bases remaining between them. The CDR3 contains 14 residues. The CDR3 nucleotides are TGTGCCAGCATCAAGGGAAGGGGCTCCTACGAGCAGTACTTC. It yields the protein CASIKGRGSYEQYF.

This chain joins TRBV20-1 and TRBJ2-7; D unclear. Germline CDR1 is DFQATT and CDR2 is SNEGSKA (reference sequence). V lost 5 bases to trimming and J lost 2 bases, with 7 bases between them. The CDR3 extends over 11 amino acids. The CDR3 here is CSAGSTYEQYF. The CDR3 coding sequence is TGCAGTGCTGGATCGACCTACGAGCAGTACTTC.

This clone was recorded once. The chain couples TRBV7-9 to TRBJ2-5; 7 bases align to TRBD2. Germline CDR1 and CDR2: SEHNR and FQNEAQ (reference sequence). The CDR3 sequence is 14 residues long. V lost 1 base to trimming and J lost 4 bases; unmatched junction nucleotides: 3. The CDR3 nucleotides are TGTGCCAGCAGCTTAGGACTAGCTTCAGAGACCCAGTACTTC. This encodes CASSLGLASETQYF. Complete variable domain (other parts from reference TRBV7-9 and TRBJ2-5): DTGVSQNPRHKITKRGQNVTFRCDPISEHNRLYWYRQTLGQGPEFLTYFQNEAQLEKSRLLSDRFSAERPKGSFSTLEIQRTEQGDSAMYLCASSLGLASETQYFGPGTRLLVL.

This clone was observed once. The chain has TRBV18 and TRBJ2-2, with 9 bases matching TRBD1. The CDR3 is 13 residues long. Germline V gene data show CDR1 as KGHSH and CDR2 as LQKENI. V trimming: 8 bases; J trimming: 7 bases; junction bases outside the gene matches: 5. The CDR3 protein is CASHTGGHGELFF. CDR3 DNA sequence: TGTGCCAGCCATACAGGGGGCCACGGGGAGCTGTTTTTT.

The chain employs TRBV2 and TRBJ2-4; possibly TRBD2 for D (5 bases). The length of the CDR3 is 13 residues. Germline CDR1 is SNHLY and CDR2 is FYNNEI. V was shortened by 6 bases and J by 4 bases, with 10 bases between the two germline ends. The CDR3 nucleotides are TGTGCCAGCAGCCGGGAAGGGAAAAACATTCAGTACTTC. It yields the protein CASSREGKNIQYF.

This chain uses TRBV5-4 with TRBJ2-7; D possibly uses TRBD1 or TRBD2 (5 bases each). Germline V gene data show CDR1 as SGHNT and CDR2 as YYREEE (reference sequence). V lost 3 bases and J lost 3, with 16 bases in between. CDR3 length: 15 amino acids. This CDR3 is CASSSPGTANYEQYF. CDR3 nucleotide sequence: TGTGCCAGCAGCTCCCCCGGGACGGCCAACTACGAGCAGTACTTC. Together with reference TRBV5-4 and TRBJ2-7, the CDR3 gives the full variable domain: ETGVTQSPTHLIKTRGQQVTLRCSSQSGHNTVSWYQQALGQGPQFIFQYYREEENGRGNFPPRFSGLQFPNYSSELNVNALELDDSALYLCASSSPGTANYEQYFGPGTRLTVT.

This clone was seen a few times. V gene TRBV28 combines with J gene TRBJ2-2; 8 bases agree with TRBD1. V trimming: 8 bases; J trimming: 7 bases; junction bases outside the gene matches: 6. This CDR3 is built from 13 residues. From germline, CDR1 is MDHEN and CDR2 SYDVKM. The CDR3 protein is CASLQGADGELFF. As DNA, the CDR3 is TGTGCCAGCCTCCAGGGGGCAGACGGGGAGCTGTTTTTT. The complete variable domain, with remaining parts taken from reference TRBV28 and TRBJ2-2, reads DVKVTQSSRYLVKRTGEKVFLECVQDMDHENMFWYRQDPGLGLRLIYFSYDVKMKEKGDIPEGYSVSREKKERFSLILESASTNQTSMYLCASLQGADGELFFGEGSRLTVL.